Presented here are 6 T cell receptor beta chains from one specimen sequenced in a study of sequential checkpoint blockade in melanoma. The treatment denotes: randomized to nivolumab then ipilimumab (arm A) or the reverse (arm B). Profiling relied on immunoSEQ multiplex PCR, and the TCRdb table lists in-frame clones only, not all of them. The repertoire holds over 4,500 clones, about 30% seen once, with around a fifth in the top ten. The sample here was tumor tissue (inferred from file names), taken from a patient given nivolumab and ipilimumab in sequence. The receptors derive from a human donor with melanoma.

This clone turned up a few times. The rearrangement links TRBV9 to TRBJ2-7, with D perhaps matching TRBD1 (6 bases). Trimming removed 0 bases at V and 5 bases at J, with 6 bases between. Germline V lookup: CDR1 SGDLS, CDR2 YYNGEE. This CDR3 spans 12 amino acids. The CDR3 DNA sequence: TGTGCCAGCAGCGTAGCAGGGGACGAGCAGTACTTC. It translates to CASSVAGDEQYF.

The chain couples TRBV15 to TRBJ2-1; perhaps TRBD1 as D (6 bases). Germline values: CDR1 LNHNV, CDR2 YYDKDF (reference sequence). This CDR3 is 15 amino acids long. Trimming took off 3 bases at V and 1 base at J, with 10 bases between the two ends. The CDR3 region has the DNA TGTGCCACCAGCAGGGACAGCGGATCCTACAATGAGCAGTTCTTC. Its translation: CATSRDSGSYNEQFF.

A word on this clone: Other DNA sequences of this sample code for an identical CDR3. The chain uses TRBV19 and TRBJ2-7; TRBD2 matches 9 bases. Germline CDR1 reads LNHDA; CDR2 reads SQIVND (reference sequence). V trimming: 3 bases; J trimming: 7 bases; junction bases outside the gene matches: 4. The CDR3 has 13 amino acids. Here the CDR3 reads CASSISGGREQYF. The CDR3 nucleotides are TGTGCCAGTAGTATTAGCGGGGGCCGGGAGCAGTACTTC. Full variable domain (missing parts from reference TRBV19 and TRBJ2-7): DGGITQSPKYLFRKEGQNVTLSCEQNLNHDAMYWYRQDPGQGLRLIYYSQIVNDFQKGDIAEGYSVSREKKESFPLTVTSAQKNPTAFYLCASSISGGREQYFGPGTRLTVT.

The CDR3 coding sequence is TGCGCCAGCAGCTCTATCAGGGGGGCTAATGAAAAACTGTTTTTT. The encoded protein is CASSSIRGANEKLFF. The rearrangement uses TRBV5-1 and TRBJ1-4; 7 bases line up with TRBD1. Per the germline V gene, CDR1 is SGHRS and CDR2 is YFSETQ. J was trimmed by 3 bases and V by 3 bases; bases with no gene match: 5. The CDR3 totals 15 residues.

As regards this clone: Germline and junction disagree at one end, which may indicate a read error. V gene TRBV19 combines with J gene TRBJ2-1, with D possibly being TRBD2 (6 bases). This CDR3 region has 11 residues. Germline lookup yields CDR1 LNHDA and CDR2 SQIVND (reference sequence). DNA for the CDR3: TGTGCCAGTAGCGGGAGAGCGGGCGACCTCTTC. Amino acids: CASSGRAGDLF.

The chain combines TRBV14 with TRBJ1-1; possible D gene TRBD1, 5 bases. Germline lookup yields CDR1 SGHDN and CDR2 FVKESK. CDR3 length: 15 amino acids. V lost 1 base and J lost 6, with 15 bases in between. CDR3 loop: CASSQGGALGAEAFF. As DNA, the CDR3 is TGTGCCAGCAGCCAAGGAGGGGCATTAGGAGCTGAAGCTTTCTTT.